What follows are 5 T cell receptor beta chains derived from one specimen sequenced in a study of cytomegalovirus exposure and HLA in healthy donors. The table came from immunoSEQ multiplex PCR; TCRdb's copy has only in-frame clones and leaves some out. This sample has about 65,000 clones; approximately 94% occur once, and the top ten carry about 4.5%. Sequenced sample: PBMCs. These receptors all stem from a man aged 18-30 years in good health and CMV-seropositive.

The CDR3 bases are TGTGCCAGCAGCGTAGGCAGTCTGGGCAATCAGCCCCAGCATTTT. Its translation is CASSVGSLGNQPQHF. The V call is TRBV9, the J call TRBJ1-5; D unclear. V dropped 0 bases and J dropped 2 bases, with 9 bases sitting between them. CDR3 length: 15 residues. Germline V gene sequence: CDR1 SGDLS, CDR2 YYNGEE.

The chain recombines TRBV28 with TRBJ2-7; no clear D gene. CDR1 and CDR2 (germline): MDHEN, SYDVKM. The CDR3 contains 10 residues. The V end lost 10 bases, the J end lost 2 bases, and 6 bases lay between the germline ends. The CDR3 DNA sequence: TGTGCCATCGGAGCCTACGAGCAGTACTTC. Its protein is CAIGAYEQYF.

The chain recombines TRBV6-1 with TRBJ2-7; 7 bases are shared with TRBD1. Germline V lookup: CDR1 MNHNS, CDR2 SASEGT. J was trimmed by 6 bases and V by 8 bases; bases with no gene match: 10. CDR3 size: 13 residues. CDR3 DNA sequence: TGTGCCAGCGGGGACAGTGGAGCCTCCGAGCAGTACTTC. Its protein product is CASGDSGASEQYF.

CDR3 residues: CASSFRPPGQGTTVGTIYF. The DNA of the CDR3 is TGTGCCAGCAGTTTTCGACCCCCCGGACAGGGCACCACGGTCGGCACCATATATTTT. This chain links TRBV27 with TRBJ1-3, with 8 bases fitting TRBD1. The length of the CDR3 is 19 residues. V shed 3 bases, J shed 9 bases, and the junction held 22 bases outside the gene matches. The germline gives CDR1 MNHEY, CDR2 SMNVEV (reference sequence).

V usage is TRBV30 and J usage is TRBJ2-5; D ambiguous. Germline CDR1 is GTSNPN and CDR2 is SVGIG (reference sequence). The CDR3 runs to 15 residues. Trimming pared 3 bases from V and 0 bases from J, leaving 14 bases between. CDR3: CAWRPGLLYQETQYF. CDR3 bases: TGTGCCTGGAGGCCGGGTCTATTGTACCAAGAGACCCAGTACTTC.